This record concerns one T cell receptor beta chain sequence. The sample is drawn from a study of tumor T cells in aggressive B-cell lymphoma. The V end lost 3 bases, the J end lost 1 base, and 13 bases lay between the germline ends. CDR1 is SGHNT and CDR2 is YYREEE in the germline V gene (reference sequence). The CDR3 has 15 residues. Generated by immunoSEQ multiplex PCR, the TCRdb table keeps only in-frame clones and is missing some. In the table there are approximately 820 clones, 78% of which are singletons. This receptor was taken from an adult with diffuse large B cell lymphoma. The rearrangement links TRBV5-4 to TRBJ2-5; tentatively, D is TRBD1 (5 bases). Sequenced sample: tumor tissue. Here the CDR3 reads CASSSQQQVQETQYF. CDR3 bases: TGTGCCAGCAGCTCACAACAACAGGTCCAAGAGACCCAGTACTTC.